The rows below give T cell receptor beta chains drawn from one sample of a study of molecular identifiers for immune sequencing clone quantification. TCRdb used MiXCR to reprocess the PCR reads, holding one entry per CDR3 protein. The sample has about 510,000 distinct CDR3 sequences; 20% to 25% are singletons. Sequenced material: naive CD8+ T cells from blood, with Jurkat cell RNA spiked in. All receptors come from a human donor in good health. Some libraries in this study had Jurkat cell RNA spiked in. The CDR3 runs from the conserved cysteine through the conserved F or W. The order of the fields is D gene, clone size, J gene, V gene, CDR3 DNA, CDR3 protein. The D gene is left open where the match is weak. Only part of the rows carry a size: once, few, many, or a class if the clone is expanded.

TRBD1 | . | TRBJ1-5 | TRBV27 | TGTGCCGGCAGCGAAGTCCCCCCAGACAGGGCAGGCCAGCCCCAGCATTTT | CAGSEVPPDRAGQPQHF
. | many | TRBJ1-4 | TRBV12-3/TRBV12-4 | TGTGCCAGCAGCGGCTCCTATGAAAAACTGTTTTTT | CASSGSYEKLFF
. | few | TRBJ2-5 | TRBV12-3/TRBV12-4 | TGTGCCAGCGGGGAATCGGGAGAGACCCAGTACTTC | CASGESGETQYF
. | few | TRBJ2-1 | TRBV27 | TGTGCCAGCAGTTTATCGGCGGCCTCCCCCATCAATGAGCAGTTCTTC | CASSLSAASPINEQFF
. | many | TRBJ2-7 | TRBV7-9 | TGTGCCAGCAGCTCGCGGGACTCTGCGGGCTACGAGCAGTACTTC | CASSSRDSAGYEQYF
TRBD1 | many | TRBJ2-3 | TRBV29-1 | TGCAGCGTTGACGGACAGGGGGCAGATACGCAGTATTTT | CSVDGQGADTQYF
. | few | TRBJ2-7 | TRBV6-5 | TGTGCCAGCAGTTACGGGCAGGGGAGCCACGAGCAGTACTTC | CASSYGQGSHEQYF
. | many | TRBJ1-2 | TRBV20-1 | TGCAGTGCTAGAGATTCACACAGAGCTTATGGCTACACCTTC | CSARDSHRAYGYTF
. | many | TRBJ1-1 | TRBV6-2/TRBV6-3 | TGTGCCAGCAGTTACTCCTGGCAGGATGAAGCTTTCTTT | CASSYSWQDEAFF
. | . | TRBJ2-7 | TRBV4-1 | TGCGCCAGCAGCCAAGGAGGGACTGGAAACCCCTACGAGCAGTACTTC | CASSQGGTGNPYEQYF
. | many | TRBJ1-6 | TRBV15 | TGTGCCACCAGCGCACAGGGTGGACCCCTCCACTTT | CATSAQGGPLHF
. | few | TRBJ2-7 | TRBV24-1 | TGTGCCACCAGTGGGTCAGGGATCTACGAGCAGTACTTC | CATSGSGIYEQYF
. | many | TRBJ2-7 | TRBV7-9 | TGTGCCAGCAGCGGGGCCAGCCACGAGCAGTACTTC | CASSGASHEQYF
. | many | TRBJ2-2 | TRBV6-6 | TGTGCCAGCAGTTACTCGACGGGTCCGGCGAACACCGGGGAGCTGTTTTTT | CASSYSTGPANTGELFF
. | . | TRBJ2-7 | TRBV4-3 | TGCGCCAGCAGCCAAGGCCAGGGGGGGGCCCCCTACGAGCAGTACTTC | CASSQGQGGAPYEQYF
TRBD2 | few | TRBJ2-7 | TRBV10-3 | TGTGCCATCAGTGACCCCCTAGCGGGAGTAAGGGAGCAGTACTTC | CAISDPLAGVREQYF
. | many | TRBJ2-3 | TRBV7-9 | TGTGCCAGCAGCCAAGACCTAACTGGGTCAGATACGCAGTATTTT | CASSQDLTGSDTQYF
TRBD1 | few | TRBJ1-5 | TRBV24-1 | TGTGCCACCAGTGGGAGGACAGGGAGCAATCAGCCCCAGCATTTT | CATSGRTGSNQPQHF
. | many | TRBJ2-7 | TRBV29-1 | TGCAGCGTTGCCGAAGGGGGGTTAGACGAGCAGTACTTC | CSVAEGGLDEQYF
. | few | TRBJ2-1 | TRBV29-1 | TGCAGCGTTGAAGATGTTTGGCGGGACACTTCCTACAATGAGCAGTTCTTC | CSVEDVWRDTSYNEQFF
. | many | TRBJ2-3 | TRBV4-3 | TGCGCCAGCAGCCAAGATGGGCACGGGAAGGGGTTCAGAGATACGCAGTATTTT | CASSQDGHGKGFRDTQYF
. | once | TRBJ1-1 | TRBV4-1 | TGCGCCAGCAGCCAAGGGCCAGCCCTGAGCACTGAAGCTTTCTTT | CASSQGPALSTEAFF
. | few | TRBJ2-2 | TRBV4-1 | TGCGCCAGCAGCCAAGAATGGGATAACACCGGGGAGCTGTTTTTT | CASSQEWDNTGELFF
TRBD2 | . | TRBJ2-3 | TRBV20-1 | TGCAGTGCAGGCCGGCGGGGGGCCCTCACAGATACGCAGTATTTT | CSAGRRGALTDTQYF
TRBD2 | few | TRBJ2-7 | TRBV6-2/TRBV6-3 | TGTGCCAGCAGGGAACTAGCGGGAGGGCCCGAAGAGCAGTACTTC | CASRELAGGPEEQYF
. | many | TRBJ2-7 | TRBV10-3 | TGTGCCATCAGCGACCAAGCCTACGAGCAGTACTTC | CAISDQAYEQYF
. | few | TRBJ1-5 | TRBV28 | TGTGCCAGCACCCCGGGCCAAATCCTGAGCAATCAGCCCCAGCATTTT | CASTPGQILSNQPQHF
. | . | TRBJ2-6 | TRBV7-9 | TGTGCCAGCAGCCCAGATTATTACTCTGGGGCCAACGTCCTGACTTTC | CASSPDYYSGANVLTF
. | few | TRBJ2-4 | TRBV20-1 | TGCAGTGCGAGCCAGGGAAACATTCAGTACTTC | CSASQGNIQYF
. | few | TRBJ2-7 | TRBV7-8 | TGTGCCAGCAGCTTAGGGACACTCGAGCAGTACTTC | CASSLGTLEQYF
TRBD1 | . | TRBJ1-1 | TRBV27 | TGTGCCAGCAGTAGAACGACAGGGGGCGGCACTGAAGCTTTCTTT | CASSRTTGGGTEAFF
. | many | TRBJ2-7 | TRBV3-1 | TGTGCCAGCAGCCAAGATTGGCAGGCGACCTACGAGCAGTACTTC | CASSQDWQATYEQYF
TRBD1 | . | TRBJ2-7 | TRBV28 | TGTGCCAGCAGTTTTTTGACAGGGGATTTCGGGGGAAACGAGCAGTACTTC | CASSFLTGDFGGNEQYF
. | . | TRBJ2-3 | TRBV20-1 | TGCAGTGCTAGAGTACGAGTAGGAGCTATGGGGAACACAGATACGCAGTATTTT | CSARVRVGAMGNTDTQYF
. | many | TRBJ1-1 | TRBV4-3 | TGCGCCAGCAGCCAAAATAGACTTTCTGGCACTGAAGCTTTCTTT | CASSQNRLSGTEAFF
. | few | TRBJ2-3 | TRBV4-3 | TGCGCCAGCAGCCAAGATCTTAGGACAGATACGCAGTATTTT | CASSQDLRTDTQYF
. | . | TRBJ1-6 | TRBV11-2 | TGTGCCAGCAGCTTAGATCGGATGGGGCCCTCACCCCTCCACTTT | CASSLDRMGPSPLHF
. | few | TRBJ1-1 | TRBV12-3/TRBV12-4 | TGTGCCAGCAGCCTCGGCAGGGTGGAGTTCACTGAAGCTTTCTTT | CASSLGRVEFTEAFF
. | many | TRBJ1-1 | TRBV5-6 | TGTGCCAGCAGCTTGCGCGCGGGCACTGAAGCTTTCTTT | CASSLRAGTEAFF
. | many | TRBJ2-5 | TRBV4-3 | TGCGCCAGCAGCCAAGGGACAGCGGAGACCCAGTACTTC | CASSQGTAETQYF
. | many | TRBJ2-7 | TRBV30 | TGTGCCTGGAGTGACCACGCCGGGAGTTATTCCTACGAGCAGTACTTC | CAWSDHAGSYSYEQYF
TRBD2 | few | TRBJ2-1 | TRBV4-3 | TGCGCCAGCAGCCAAGACGGTAGCGGGGGTTCCTACAATGAGCAGTTCTTC | CASSQDGSGGSYNEQFF
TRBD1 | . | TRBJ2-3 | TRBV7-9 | TGTGCCAGCGGCTCCCTATGGACAGGGAATATAGATACGCAGTATTTT | CASGSLWTGNIDTQYF
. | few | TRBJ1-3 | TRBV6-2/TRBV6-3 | TGTGCCAGCAGTCCACGGACAAGCTCTGGAAACACCATATATTTT | CASSPRTSSGNTIYF
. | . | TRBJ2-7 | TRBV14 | TGTGCCAGCAGCCAAGATAAGGGGCTAACTACCTCATCCTACGAGCAGTACTTC | CASSQDKGLTTSSYEQYF
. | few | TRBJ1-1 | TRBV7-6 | TGTGCCAGCAGCCATACTCCGCCAGGCACTGAAGCTTTCTTT | CASSHTPPGTEAFF
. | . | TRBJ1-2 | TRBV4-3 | TGCGCCAGCAGCCAAGATTTTACGCTTCGGGTCCTGGGTACGCTTTACTATGGCTACACCTTC | CASSQDFTLRVLGTLYYGYTF
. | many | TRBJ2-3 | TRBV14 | TGTGCCAGCTCAGAAAAGCGGAGCTTGGATACGCAGTATTTT | CASSEKRSLDTQYF
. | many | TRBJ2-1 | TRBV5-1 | TGCGCCAGCAGCTCCACAGGGAATGAGCAGTTCTTC | CASSSTGNEQFF
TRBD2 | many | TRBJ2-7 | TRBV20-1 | TGCAGTGCCATTAAGACTAGCGGGAATGAGCAGTACTTC | CSAIKTSGNEQYF
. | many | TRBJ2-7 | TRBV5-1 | TGTGCCAGCAGCCTCAGCTCCTACGAGCAGTACTTC | CASSLSSYEQYF
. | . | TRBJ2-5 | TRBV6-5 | TGTGCCAGCAGTTACGGGACGCACCAAGAGACCCAGTACTTC | CASSYGTHQETQYF
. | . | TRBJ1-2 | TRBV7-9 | TGTGCCTGCAGTTATCCAGGGACACAGGTCGAAGGCTACACCTTC | CACSYPGTQVEGYTF
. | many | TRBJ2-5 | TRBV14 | TGTGCCAGCAGCCAAAACAGGTTCCAAGAGACCCAGTACTTC | CASSQNRFQETQYF
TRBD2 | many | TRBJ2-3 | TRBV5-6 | TGTGCCAGCAGCTTAAGGCTAGCGGGCACAGATACGCAGTATTTT | CASSLRLAGTDTQYF
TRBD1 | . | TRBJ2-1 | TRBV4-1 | TGCGCCAGCAGCCAGAGGGGGCCCTACAATGAGCAGTTCTTC | CASSQRGPYNEQFF
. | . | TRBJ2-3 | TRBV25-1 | TGTGCCAGCAGCCCCCGGGGGGCGGGGGGCACAGATACGCAGTATTTT | CASSPRGAGGTDTQYF
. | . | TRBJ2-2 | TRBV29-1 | TGCAGCGTTGAGGTAGCGGAGACAATGGGGGAGCTGTTTTTT | CSVEVAETMGELFF
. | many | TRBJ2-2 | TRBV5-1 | TGCGCCAGCAGCTTGGGCGACCACCGGGGGACAGAGCCCGGGGAGCTGTTTTTT | CASSLGDHRGTEPGELFF